This TCR beta chain was recovered during a study of OX40 agonist ivuxolimab in advanced cancers. Study-level information: Allowance was made for prior anti-PD-1, anti-PD-L1 or anti-CTLA-4 therapy, and approximately 41% had some. Study-wide results and limits: There were, on average, more expanded clones in CD8+ T cells than in CD4+.

The CDR3 has 12 amino acids. V gave up 4 bases and J gave up 7 bases, with 10 bases separating them. Germline V gene lookup returns CDR1 ENHRY and CDR2 SYGVKD. The repertoire was sequenced with immunoSEQ multiplex PCR; TCRdb's copy has only in-frame clones and lacks some. Of 70,000 or so clones listed, about nine tenths were seen once; the top ten hold approximately 0.58%. To note about this clone: Its matching antigen is unknown.

This receptor was identified in an adult with an advanced solid tumor such as melanoma, head and neck, liver or kidney cancer. J is TRBJ1-1 and V is TRBV10-3; D is ambiguous. Sequences were derived from CD4+ or CD8+ T cells sorted from blood, sampled in a trial of the OX40 agonist ivuxolimab. The CDR3 reads CAISVAGGEAFF. The CDR3 DNA sequence: TGTGCCATCAGTGTCGCGGGTGGTGAAGCTTTCTTT.